This T cell receptor beta chain derives from a study of early T cells in non-severe SARS-CoV-2 infection. A single record per CDR3 protein comes from TCRdb applying MiXCR to the 5' RACE reads. The profile shows approximately 85,000 distinct CDR3 sequences, roughly 12% of them singletons. The CDR3 totals 14 residues. Trimming shortened V by 6 bases and J by 3 bases, and 11 bases separated the two germline ends. About this clonotype itself: Possible read error: a much larger clone is one base away.

The clonotype originates from an adult who was a healthcare worker with PCR-confirmed SARS-CoV-2 infection or an uninfected control (not recorded which). The chain joins TRBV12-3 or TRBV12-4 to TRBJ1-4; TRBD1 might be the D (5 bases). The material sequenced was whole blood. The CDR3: CASRRGTANEKLFF. The CDR3 DNA sequence: TGTGCCAGCAGGAGGGGAACGGCTAATGAAAAACTGTTTTTT.